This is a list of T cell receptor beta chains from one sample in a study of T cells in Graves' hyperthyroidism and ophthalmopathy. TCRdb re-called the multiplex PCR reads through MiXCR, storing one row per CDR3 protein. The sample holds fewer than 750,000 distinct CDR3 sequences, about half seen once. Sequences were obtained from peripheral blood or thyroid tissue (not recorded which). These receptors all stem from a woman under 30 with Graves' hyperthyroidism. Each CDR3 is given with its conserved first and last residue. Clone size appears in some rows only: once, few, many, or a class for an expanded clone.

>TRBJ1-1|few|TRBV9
CASSHGGDRGTEAFF
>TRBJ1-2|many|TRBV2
CASNPGTYGYTF
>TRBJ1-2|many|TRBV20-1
CSARDVPGTKANYGYTF
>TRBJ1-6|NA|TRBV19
CASNLRDSPLHF
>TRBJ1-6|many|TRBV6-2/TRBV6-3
CASSGTALSSYNSPLHF
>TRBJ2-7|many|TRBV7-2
CASSRPLGLVTYEQYF
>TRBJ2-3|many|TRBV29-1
CSAVTGGTDTQYF
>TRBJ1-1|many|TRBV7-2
CASSLSLGYTEAFF
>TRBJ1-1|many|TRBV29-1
CSVAPNTEAFF
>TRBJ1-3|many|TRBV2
CASSGGTRRGNTIYF
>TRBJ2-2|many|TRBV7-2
CASSLDQGWGVAGELFF
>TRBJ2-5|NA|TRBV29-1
CSAIDRETQYF
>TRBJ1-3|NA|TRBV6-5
CASSYILGRNTIYF
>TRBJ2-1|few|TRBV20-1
CSAIHSGPSYNEQFF
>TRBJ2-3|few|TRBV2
CASSIGTGRSPDTQYF
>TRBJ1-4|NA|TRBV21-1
CASSTLVGTDEKLFF
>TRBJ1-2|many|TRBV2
CASSEGFDYGYTF
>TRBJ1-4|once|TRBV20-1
CRVKGANEKLFF
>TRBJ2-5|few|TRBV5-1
CASSISTGDSETQYF
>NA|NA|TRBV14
CASSQLAGVGNEQFF
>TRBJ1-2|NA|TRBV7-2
CASSLATAATYGYTF
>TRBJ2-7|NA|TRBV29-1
CSLEDRAYEQYF
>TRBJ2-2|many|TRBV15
CATSPTPTLTGRLFF
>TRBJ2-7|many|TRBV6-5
CASSTGPGYEQYF
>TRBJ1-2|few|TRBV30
CAWSRQPNYGYTF
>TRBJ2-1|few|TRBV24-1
CATSDSQDRGHNEQFF
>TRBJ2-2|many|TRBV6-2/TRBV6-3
CASSYSPGGRAGELFF
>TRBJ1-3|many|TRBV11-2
CASSLTAREGNTIYF
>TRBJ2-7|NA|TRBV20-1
CSASNWGLAGAEQYF
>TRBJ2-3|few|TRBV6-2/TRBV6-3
CASSSSGLAGSADTQYF
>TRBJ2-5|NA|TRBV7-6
CASSQHRGETQYF
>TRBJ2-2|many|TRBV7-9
CASSPVMNTGELFF
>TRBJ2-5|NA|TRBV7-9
CASSRRLAGRGTQYF
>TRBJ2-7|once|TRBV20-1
CSLSGRGYEQYF
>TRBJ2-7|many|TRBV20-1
CSARDPGRAYEQYF
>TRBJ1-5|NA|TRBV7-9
CASSFGGAGQPQHF
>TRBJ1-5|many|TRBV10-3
CATRRQFSNQPQHF
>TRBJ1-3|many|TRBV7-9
CASSPMHPVEIITIYF
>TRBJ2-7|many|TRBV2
CASRSYEQYF
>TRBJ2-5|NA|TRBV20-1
CSALSSGRGETQYF
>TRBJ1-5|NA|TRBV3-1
CASSQDLLMVRNQPQHF
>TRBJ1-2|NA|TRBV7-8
CASERGEGYTF
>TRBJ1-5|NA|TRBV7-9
CASSLILWKEVNQPQHF
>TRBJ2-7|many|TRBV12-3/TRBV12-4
CASSASGISYEQYF
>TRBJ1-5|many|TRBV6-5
CASNSPGQPQHF
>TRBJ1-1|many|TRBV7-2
CASSLGIRGPMNTEAFF
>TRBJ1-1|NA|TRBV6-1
CANSLQGGTEAFF
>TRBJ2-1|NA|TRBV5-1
CASTQRETPNNEQFF
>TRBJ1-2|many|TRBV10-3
CAISESVRTERNYGYTF
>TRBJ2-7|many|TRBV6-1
CASSELGLLYEQYF
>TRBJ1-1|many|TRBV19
CASSPIYRDTEAFF
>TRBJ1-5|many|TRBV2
CASSHDREFGQPQHF